One sample yielded the 26 T cell receptor beta chains listed below, sequenced in a study of T-cell reconstitution after alpha-beta-depleted transplantation in children. Unique molecular identifiers were incorporated when the TCRbeta library was constructed. A single record per CDR3 protein comes from TCRdb applying MiXCR to the PCR reads. The repertoire holds 550,000 to 600,000 distinct CDR3 sequences, with roughly 24% as singletons. The source material was PBMCs, mostly from graft donor cells, sampled 360 days after TCRalphabeta/CD19-depleted stem cell transplant. All receptors come from a boy younger than two who had a stem cell transplant for acute myeloid leukemia, so the T cells may come from the graft donor.

The rearrangement uses TRBV29-1 and TRBJ2-5, with 9 bases that match TRBD1. V lost 7 bases to trimming and J lost 3 bases; unmatched junction nucleotides: 6. CDR3 length equals 13 residues. Germline assignment: CDR1 SQVTM and CDR2 ANQGSEA. CDR3 amino acids: CSAHGQGKETQYF. The CDR3 coding sequence is TGCAGCGCCCATGGACAGGGGAAAGAGACCCAGTACTTC.

The chain links TRBV6-5 to TRBJ2-1; D is uncertain. V lost 2 bases and J 10 bases, leaving 15 bases between the germline ends. This CDR3 is 14 amino acids long. Per the germline V gene, CDR1 is MNHEY and CDR2 is SVGAGI. CDR3 amino acids: CASSYEMLVGEQFF. The CDR3 DNA reads TGTGCCAGCAGTTACGAGATGCTAGTGGGGGAGCAGTTCTTC.

The rearrangement links TRBV5-1 to TRBJ2-5; maybe TRBD2 (6 bases). CDR3 length: 15 residues. V was pared by 0 bases and J by 3 bases, with 12 bases between. Per germline, CDR1 SGHRS and CDR2 YFSETQ. The CDR3 spells CASSLAPWGEETQYF. CDR3 in DNA: TGCGCCAGCAGCTTGGCCCCTTGGGGGGAAGAGACCCAGTACTTC.

The chain carries TRBV11-2 and TRBJ2-3, with TRBD2 matching 9 bases. V shed 1 base and J 2 bases; nucleotides not matched to a gene: 10. CDR1 is SGHAT and CDR2 is FQNNGV in the germline V gene. The CDR3 spans 18 residues. CDR3 nucleotide sequence: TGTGCCAGCAGCTTAGTCGGAGGGGCGGGGGGGACCACAGATACGCAGTATTTT. Translated, it gives CASSLVGGAGGTTDTQYF. Full variable domain (remainder filled in from reference TRBV11-2 and TRBJ2-3): EAGVAQSPRYKIIEKRQSVAFWCNPISGHATLYWYQQILGQGPKLLIQFQNNGVVDDSQLPKDRFSAERLKGVDSTLKIQPAKLEDSAVYLCASSLVGGAGGTTDTQYFGPGTRLTVL.

This clonotype was seen at least ten times. V and J are TRBV6-5 and TRBJ2-5; the D is unclear. Trimming pared 8 bases from V and 1 base from J, leaving 11 bases between. The CDR3 runs to 13 residues. The V gene's germline CDR1 is MNHEY and CDR2 SVGAGI. In nucleotides, the CDR3 is TGTGCCAGCTATGCTTCTTTCCAAGAGACCCAGTACTTC. Amino acids: CASYASFQETQYF.

The V call is TRBV2, the J call TRBJ2-7, with a possible D match to TRBD2 (5 bases). CDR3 length: 13 residues. Germline V gene lookup returns CDR1 SNHLY and CDR2 FYNNEI. V was shortened by 5 bases and J by 3 bases, with 11 bases between the two germline ends. CDR3 in DNA: TGTGCCAGCAGTTCTCAGGCGGGCTACGAGCAGTACTTC. It translates to CASSSQAGYEQYF.

The chain joins TRBV20-1 to TRBJ2-1, with TRBD2 as a possible D gene (6 bases). The germline V and J ends were trimmed by 4 bases and 0 bases, with 19 bases remaining between them. CDR3 length: 17 residues. The germline V gene has CDR1 DFQATT and CDR2 SNEGSKA (reference sequence). CDR3 amino acids: CSATIPLQGGSYNEQFF. Written as DNA, the CDR3 is TGCAGTGCTACCATCCCCCTGCAGGGAGGCTCCTACAATGAGCAGTTCTTC.

This clonotype was seen ten or more times. The chain carries TRBV27 and TRBJ2-7; 7 bases are a match to TRBD1. Germline-derived CDR1 and CDR2 are MNHEY and SMNVEV (reference sequence). The CDR3 has 17 residues. V dropped 5 bases and J dropped 4; count of bases not matched to a gene: 17. CDR3 coding DNA: TGTGCCAGCAGTCCACGAAACGACAGGGCTCAACGATACGAGCAGTACGTC. Translating gives CASSPRNDRAQRYEQYV.

This clonotype was detected a few times. The chain joins TRBV27 to TRBJ2-1, with unresolved D. Germline lookup yields CDR1 MNHEY and CDR2 SMNVEV (reference sequence). This CDR3 spans 17 amino acids. V lost 5 bases, J lost 0 bases, and 17 bases lay in between. The CDR3 loop reads CASSPYGRASSYNEQFF. The CDR3 bases are TGTGCCAGCAGTCCCTATGGACGGGCGAGCTCCTACAATGAGCAGTTCTTC.

CDR3 protein: CASGSPGQGSMEYF. In nucleotides, the CDR3 is TGTGCCAGCGGATCTCCGGGACAGGGTTCTATGGAGTACTTC. The rearrangement joins TRBV12-3 or TRBV12-4 to TRBJ2-5; 9 bases fit TRBD1. The CDR3 extends over 14 amino acids. V was pared by 8 bases and J by 12 bases, with 16 bases of the junction left unmatched.

This clonotype came up many times. The chain links TRBV12-3 or TRBV12-4 to TRBJ2-3; D is unclear. This CDR3 region has 14 residues. The V end lost 3 bases, the J end lost 7 bases, and 14 bases lay between the germline ends. DNA for the CDR3: TGTGCCAGCAGTTTTGCCGATCCGGGCAATACGCAGTATTTT. Amino acids: CASSFADPGNTQYF.

Here the CDR3 DNA reads TGTGCCAGCAGTTTTAGGGGGCGGAATGAGCAGTTCTTC. Translation gives CASSFRGRNEQFF. This chain links TRBV12-3 or TRBV12-4 with TRBJ2-1; 7 nucleotides match TRBD1. The CDR3 runs 13 residues. V lost 3 bases to trimming and J lost 7 bases; unmatched junction nucleotides: 3.

The V call is TRBV6-5, the J call TRBJ2-2, with D uncertain. Germline CDR1 reads MNHEY; CDR2 reads SVGAGI. Trimming took 0 bases from V and 1 from J, leaving 12 bases between them. The CDR3 runs 17 residues. The CDR3 reads CASSYSIGHLNTGELFF. Here the CDR3 DNA reads TGTGCCAGCAGTTACTCGATAGGGCACCTGAACACCGGGGAGCTGTTTTTT.

The sample holds many counts of this clonotype. The chain links TRBV12-3 or TRBV12-4 to TRBJ2-6; D is undetermined. Trimming took 1 base from V and 1 from J, leaving 5 bases between them. The CDR3 spans 15 residues. The CDR3 loop reads CASSLEFSGANVLTF. In nucleotides, the CDR3 is TGTGCCAGCAGTTTAGAATTTTCTGGGGCCAACGTCCTGACTTTC.

This chain joins TRBV25-1 and TRBJ2-5, with D possibly being TRBD1 (6 bases). The germline CDR1 and CDR2 sequences are MGHDK and SYGVNS. CDR3 length: 14 amino acids. V was trimmed by 3 bases and J by 1 base, leaving 9 bases between them. This CDR3 reads CASSEGHVQETQYF. The CDR3 DNA follows: TGTGCCAGCAGTGAGGGACACGTCCAAGAGACCCAGTACTTC.

The genes are TRBV24-1 and TRBJ1-2; the D gene is possibly TRBD1 (5 bases). The V end lost 3 bases, the J end lost 0 bases, and 10 bases lay between the germline ends. This CDR3 comprises 15 residues. Germline V gene sequence: CDR1 KGHDR, CDR2 SFDVKD. The chain's CDR3 is CATSDPGQANYGYTF. CDR3 nucleotides: TGTGCCACCAGTGATCCGGGGCAGGCTAACTATGGCTACACCTTC.

The chain recombines TRBV12-3 or TRBV12-4 with TRBJ2-3, with 11 positions matching TRBD2. This CDR3 spans 16 amino acids. J gave up 4 bases and V 4 bases, and 7 bases lay outside the gene matches. The CDR3 loop is CASSSQTSGDSDTQYF. Written as DNA, the CDR3 is TGTGCCAGCAGTTCCCAGACTAGCGGGGATTCAGATACGCAGTATTTT.

A note on this clonotype: One junction end does not reproduce the germline sequence, and a read error may be involved. This rearrangement joins TRBV7-9 to TRBJ2-3, with D unresolved. The CDR3 runs 15 residues. In germline, CDR1 is SEHNR, CDR2 FQNEAQ (reference sequence). In nucleotides, the CDR3 is TGTGCCAGCAGCTATCCAGGAGCCCGCACAGTTACGCAGTATTTT. Protein product: CASSYPGARTVTQYF.

This clonotype was detected many times. This chain connects TRBV5-1 to TRBJ2-1; D is possibly TRBD1 (5 bases). The length of the CDR3 is 13 residues. Trimming cost V 3 bases and J 9 bases, with 13 bases left between them. CDR1 and CDR2 (germline): SGHRS, YFSETQ. The DNA of the CDR3 is TGCGCCAGCAGCTCCCATGGGCAGGGTGAGCAGTTCTTC. It is translated as CASSSHGQGEQFF.

This clonotype has only one observation. A much more abundant neighbour one base away suggests this may be a read error. This chain connects TRBV28 to TRBJ1-5; perhaps TRBD1 as D (5 bases). Germline V CDR1 and CDR2: MDHEN, SYDVKM. The CDR3 length is 18 residues. The CDR3 DNA is TGTGCCAGCAGTTTACTCGGGGCAGTGGATCCCCGGGATCAGCCCCAGCTTTTT. Protein sequence: CASSLLGAVDPRDQPQLF.

The rearrangement links TRBV5-5 to TRBJ2-5; TRBD2 aligns across 10 bases. The CDR3 length is 15 residues. Germline values: CDR1 SGHKS, CDR2 YYEKEE (reference sequence). The V gene end was trimmed by 2 bases and the J gene end by 4 bases; junction bases not matched to a gene: 5. CDR3 loop: CASSLQRGGLETQYF. The CDR3 region has the DNA TGTGCCAGCAGCTTACAGCGGGGGGGCCTAGAGACCCAGTACTTC. Full variable domain (outside the CDR3, taken from reference TRBV5-5 and TRBJ2-5): DAGVTQSPTHLIKTRGQQVTLRCSPISGHKSVSWYQQVLGQGPQFIFQYYEKEERGRGNFPDRFSARQFPNYSSELNVNALLLGDSALYLCASSLQRGGLETQYFGPGTRLLVL.

There are many counts of this clonotype. This chain connects TRBV11-2 to TRBJ2-1; 7 bases line up with TRBD1. The trim removed 1 base at V and 6 bases at J, leaving 9 bases unmatched. CDR3 size: 16 residues. The germline V gene encodes CDR1 SGHAT and CDR2 FQNNGV. The CDR3 DNA is TGTGCCAGCAGCTTAGTGGCACAGGGGTTACGCAATGAGCAGTTCTTC. Amino acids: CASSLVAQGLRNEQFF.

The chain has TRBV30 and TRBJ2-5, with 10 bases aligning to TRBD2. The junction had 18 bases not matched to a gene; V was cut back by 0 bases and J by 5 bases. Per the germline V gene, CDR1 is GTSNPN and CDR2 is SVGIG (reference sequence). The CDR3 sequence is 19 residues long. In DNA, the CDR3 is TGTGCCTGGAGTGTACCCTTGGGGCTAGCGGGGGAACCGGACGAGACCCAGTACTTC. Translated, it gives CAWSVPLGLAGEPDETQYF.

This clonotype was counted between two and nine times. V and J are TRBV20-1 and TRBJ2-7, with TRBD1 matching over 8 bases. Germline V gene data show CDR1 as DFQATT and CDR2 as SNEGSKA (reference sequence). The CDR3 has 15 amino acids. Losses at the gene ends were 4 bases for V and 6 bases for J; bases not matched to a gene: 14. The CDR3 bases are TGCAGTGCTACCGATCCGGGACAGGCTTCCAGCGAGCAGTACTTC. This translates into CSATDPGQASSEQYF.

This clonotype has a count of ten or more. V is TRBV6-5 and J is TRBJ2-5; 7 bases agree with TRBD1. V shed 4 bases and J 4 bases; nucleotides not matched to a gene: 9. The CDR3 is 15 residues long. The germline V gene encodes CDR1 MNHEY and CDR2 SVGAGI. The CDR3 region is CASSSGRGTPETQYF. The CDR3 DNA is TGTGCCAGCAGTTCGGGCAGGGGGACGCCAGAGACCCAGTACTTC.

This clonotype was recorded many times. The gene calls are TRBV7-2 and TRBJ1-2; D call uncertain. Germline CDR1 SGHTA, CDR2 FQGNSA. The ends were cut back, 7 bases at V and 2 bases at J, with 17 bases in the middle. The CDR3 totals 15 residues. The CDR3 protein is CASIPLVDGNYGYTF. The CDR3 DNA sequence: TGTGCCAGCATCCCGCTGGTTGATGGGAACTATGGCTACACCTTC.